This section outlines one T cell receptor (beta chain) sequence together with its context. This clone was seen more than once but under ten times. It lacks a known antigen. No much larger clone exists at a distance of one base, and base qualities are not known. No immune events such as infections were documented for the healthy donors during the collection period. Healthy-donor blood repertoires served as a training cohort to calibrate time-dependent variance in a beta-binomial model of T-cell clone differential abundance. There were roughly 10 healthy donors in the training cohort, of whom 3 were female and 7 were male. On average the donors were around 44 years old, and their ages spanned roughly 29 to 70 years. Obtained from a commercial supplier, whole blood was collected from each healthy donor at three time points set two to three weeks apart. For immunosequencing, genomic DNA was extracted from unsorted whole blood.

Deletion took 0 bases off V and 2 bases off J, with a span of 11 bases between the germline ends. The CDR3 starts with the cysteine, ends with the phenylalanine, and has 15 residues. This entry keeps only the CDR3 DNA: 45 bases, framed from base 1. From a lookup of the germline V gene, CDR1 and CDR2 are SGHRS and YFSETQ. These data are taken from a study of identifying expanded T cells in peripheral blood (dated by TCRdb to 2018 to 2020). Background for the entire study: Four technical replicates, made by sequencing separate aliquots from the same pool of genomic DNA, were compared pairwise. Summary of the overall study and its limitations: It was expected by the authors that biological variance in healthy repertoires might increase further over much longer intervals, such as months to years. For all healthy donors, the variance in clone template counts between roughly 2-week samples rose significantly as total template count increased. Both the number of clones called differentially abundant and the false-positive rate were significantly reduced by the beta-binomial model across all healthy-donor time intervals. About 1.3 differentially abundant clones were flagged by the binomial model between technical replicates, whereas about 15 and 19 were flagged over roughly two weeks and four weeks, respectively.

TCRbeta CDR3 regions were profiled with the immunoSEQ Assay using bias-controlled multiplex PCR amplification of genomic DNA. Per the source publication's procedure: The absolute abundance of each unique TCRbeta CDR3 region was quantified after sequences were collapsed and filtered. Two models were used to test differential abundance: a binomial model (Fisher-equivalent) and a beta-binomial model that adds time-dependent variance fitted from healthy donors. Clones with fewer than 5 combined templates were removed, and differential abundance was called for clones with a Benjamini-Hochberg FDR below 0.01. Beta-binomial variance was modeled as a function of total template count across the two samples using the form v = (b*log(k)+a)^2. TCRdb mirrors the immuneACCESS table, restricted to in-frame sequences. Some clones are absent from its copies; in checked studies, under half trace to an unresolved V gene, and the reason for the others is unknown. The V and J calls and the clone size are those of that table, but D and trimming were determined from the DNA. Within this sample are fewer than 80,000 clones, with approximately 82% of them counted one time only. Of the sample, about 18% is held by the ten largest clones.

The TCR sequence derives from a person aged 18 to 75 in good health. The rearranged chain carries TRBV5-1 and TRBJ1-2; matching of 6 bases hints at TRBD1 as the D gene. Sequenced sample: blood. Read as DNA, the sequence is TGCGCCAGCAGCTTGGGTAACAGGGAGAACTATGGCTACACCTTC. Translation gives CASSLGNRENYGYTF.